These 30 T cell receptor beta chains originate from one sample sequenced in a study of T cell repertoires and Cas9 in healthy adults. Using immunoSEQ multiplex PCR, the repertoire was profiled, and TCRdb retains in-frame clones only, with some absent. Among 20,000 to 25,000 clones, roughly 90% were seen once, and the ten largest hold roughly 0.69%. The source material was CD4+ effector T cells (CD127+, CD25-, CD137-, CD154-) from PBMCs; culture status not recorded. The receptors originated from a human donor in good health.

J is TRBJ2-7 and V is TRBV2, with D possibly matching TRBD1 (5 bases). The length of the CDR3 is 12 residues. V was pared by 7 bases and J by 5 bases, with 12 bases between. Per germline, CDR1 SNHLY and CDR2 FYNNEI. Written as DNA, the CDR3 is TGTGCCAGCAACGTGGCAGGGCACGAGCAGTACTTC. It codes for CASNVAGHEQYF.

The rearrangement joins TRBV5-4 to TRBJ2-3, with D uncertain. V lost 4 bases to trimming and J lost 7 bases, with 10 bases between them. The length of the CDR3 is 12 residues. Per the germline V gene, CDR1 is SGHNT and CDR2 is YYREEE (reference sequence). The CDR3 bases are TGTGCCAGCAGCGCCCCTACTAATACGCAGTATTTT. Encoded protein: CASSAPTNTQYF.

Written as DNA, the CDR3 is TGTGCCAGCAGCGATGGGAGACCGACTTGGGGAGGCTACACCTTC. It codes for CASSDGRPTWGGYTF. The V gene is TRBV6-1, the J gene TRBJ1-2; no firm D call. Germline assignment: CDR1 MNHNS and CDR2 SASEGT. CDR3 length: 15 residues. V lost 6 bases to trimming and J lost 8 bases, with 22 bases between them.

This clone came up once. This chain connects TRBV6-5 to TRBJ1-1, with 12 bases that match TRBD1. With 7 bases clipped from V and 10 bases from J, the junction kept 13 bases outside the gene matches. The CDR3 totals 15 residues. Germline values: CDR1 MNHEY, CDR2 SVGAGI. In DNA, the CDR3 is TGTGCCAGCATTAAGGGGGGGACAGGGGGCGCGGGAGCTTTCTTT. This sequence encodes CASIKGGTGGAGAFF.

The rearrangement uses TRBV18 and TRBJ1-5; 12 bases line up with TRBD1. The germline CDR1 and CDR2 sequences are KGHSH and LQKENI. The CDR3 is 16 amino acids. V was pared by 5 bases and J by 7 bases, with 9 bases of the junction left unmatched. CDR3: CASSATDGTGGQPQHF. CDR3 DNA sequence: TGTGCCAGCTCAGCAACCGATGGGACAGGGGGCCAGCCCCAGCATTTT.

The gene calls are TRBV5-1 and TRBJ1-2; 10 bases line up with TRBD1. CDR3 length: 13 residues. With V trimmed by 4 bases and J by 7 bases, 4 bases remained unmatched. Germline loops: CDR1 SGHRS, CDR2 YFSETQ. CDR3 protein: CASSLRQGAGYTF. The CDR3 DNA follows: TGCGCCAGCAGCCTAAGACAGGGGGCTGGCTACACCTTC.

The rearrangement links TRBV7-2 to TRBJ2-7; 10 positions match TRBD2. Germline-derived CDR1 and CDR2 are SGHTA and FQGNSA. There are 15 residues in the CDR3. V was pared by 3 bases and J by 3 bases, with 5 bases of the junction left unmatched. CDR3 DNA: TGTGCCAGCAGCTTCACTAGCGGGGCAATCTACGAGCAGTACTTC. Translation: CASSFTSGAIYEQYF.

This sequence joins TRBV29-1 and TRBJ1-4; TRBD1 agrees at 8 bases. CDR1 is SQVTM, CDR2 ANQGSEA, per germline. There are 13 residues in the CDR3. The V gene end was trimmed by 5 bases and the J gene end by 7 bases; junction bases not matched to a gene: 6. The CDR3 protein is CSVQGAGGEKLFF. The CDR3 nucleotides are TGCAGCGTTCAGGGGGCAGGGGGTGAAAAACTGTTTTTT.

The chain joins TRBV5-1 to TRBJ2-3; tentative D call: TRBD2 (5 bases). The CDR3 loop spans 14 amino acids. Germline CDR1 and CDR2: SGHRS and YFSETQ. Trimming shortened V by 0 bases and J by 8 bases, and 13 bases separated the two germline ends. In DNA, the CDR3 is TGCGCCAGCAGCTTGGTTGCGGGCGCGGCTACGCAGTATTTT. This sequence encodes CASSLVAGAATQYF. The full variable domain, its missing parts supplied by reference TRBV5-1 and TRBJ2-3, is KAGVTQTPRYLIKTRGQQVTLSCSPISGHRSVSWYQQTPGQGLQFLFEYFSETQRNKGNFPGRFSGRQFSNSRSEMNVSTLELGDSALYLCASSLVAGAATQYFGPGTRLTVL.

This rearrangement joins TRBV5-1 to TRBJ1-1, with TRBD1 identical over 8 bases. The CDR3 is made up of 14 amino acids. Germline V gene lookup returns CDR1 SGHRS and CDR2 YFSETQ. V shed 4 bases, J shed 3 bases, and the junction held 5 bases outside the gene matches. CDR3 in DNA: TGCGCCAGCAGCGTGGACAGGGCCTACACTGAAGCTTTCTTT. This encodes CASSVDRAYTEAFF.

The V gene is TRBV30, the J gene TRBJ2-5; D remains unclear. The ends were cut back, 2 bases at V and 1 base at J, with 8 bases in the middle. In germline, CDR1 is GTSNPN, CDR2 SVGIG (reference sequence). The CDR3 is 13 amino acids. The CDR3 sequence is CAWSKRLQETQYF. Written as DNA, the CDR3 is TGTGCCTGGAGTAAAAGACTCCAAGAGACCCAGTACTTC.

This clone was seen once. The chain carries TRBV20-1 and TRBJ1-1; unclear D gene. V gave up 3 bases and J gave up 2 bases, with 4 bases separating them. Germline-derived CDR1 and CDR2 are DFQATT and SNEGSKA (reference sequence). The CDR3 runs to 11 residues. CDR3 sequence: CSASSNTEAFF. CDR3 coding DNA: TGCAGTGCTAGTTCTAACACTGAAGCTTTCTTT.

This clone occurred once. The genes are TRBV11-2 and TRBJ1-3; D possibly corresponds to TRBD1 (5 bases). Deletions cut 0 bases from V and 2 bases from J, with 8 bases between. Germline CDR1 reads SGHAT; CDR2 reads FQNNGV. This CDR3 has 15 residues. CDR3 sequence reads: CASSLDREAGNTIYF. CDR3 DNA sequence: TGTGCCAGCAGCTTAGACAGGGAAGCTGGAAACACCATATATTTT.

CDR3 coding DNA: TGTGCCAGCAGCCTCCAGCGGGGGGGGCCACCCGAGAACGAGCAGTACTTC. Amino acid sequence: CASSLQRGGPPENEQYF. V and J are TRBV7-2 and TRBJ2-7; 10 nucleotides align to TRBD2. The CDR3 covers 17 residues. Trimming took 5 bases from V and 5 from J; bases not matched to a gene: 15. Germline V gives CDR1 SGHTA, CDR2 FQGNSA.

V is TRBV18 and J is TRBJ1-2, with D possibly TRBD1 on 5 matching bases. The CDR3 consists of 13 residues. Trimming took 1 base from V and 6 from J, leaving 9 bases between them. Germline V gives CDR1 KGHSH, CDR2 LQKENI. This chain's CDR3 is CASSPQGPNGYTF. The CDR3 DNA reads TGTGCCAGCTCACCACAGGGGCCTAATGGCTACACCTTC.

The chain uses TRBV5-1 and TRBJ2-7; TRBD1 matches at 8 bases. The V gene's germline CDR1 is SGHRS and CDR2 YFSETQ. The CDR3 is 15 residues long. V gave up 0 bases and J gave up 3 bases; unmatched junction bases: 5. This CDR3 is CASSLVATGDYEQYF. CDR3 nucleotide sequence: TGCGCCAGCAGCTTGGTCGCGACAGGGGACTACGAGCAGTACTTC.

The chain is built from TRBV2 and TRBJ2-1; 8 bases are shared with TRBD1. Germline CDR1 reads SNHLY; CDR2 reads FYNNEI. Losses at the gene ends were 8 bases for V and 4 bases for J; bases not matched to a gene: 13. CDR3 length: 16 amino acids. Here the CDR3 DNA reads TGTGCCAGCGGAAGCCAAAGGACAGGGAGTTACAATGAGCAGTTCTTC. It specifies CASGSQRTGSYNEQFF.

CDR3 loop: CASSVDSRPEAFF. The CDR3 DNA reads as TGTGCCAGCAGTGTGGACAGCCGACCTGAAGCTTTCTTT. The genes are TRBV6-5 and TRBJ1-1, with D possibly TRBD1 on 6 matching bases. Germline V gene lookup returns CDR1 MNHEY and CDR2 SVGAGI. The CDR3 runs 13 residues. Trimming took 5 bases from V and 6 from J, leaving 13 bases between them.

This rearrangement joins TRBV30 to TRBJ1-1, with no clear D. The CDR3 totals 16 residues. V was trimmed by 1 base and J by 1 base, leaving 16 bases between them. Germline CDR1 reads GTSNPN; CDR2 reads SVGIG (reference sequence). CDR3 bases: TGTGCCTGGAGTGGATCGCCCCTGGGCAGGAACACTGAAGCTTTCTTT. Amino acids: CAWSGSPLGRNTEAFF.

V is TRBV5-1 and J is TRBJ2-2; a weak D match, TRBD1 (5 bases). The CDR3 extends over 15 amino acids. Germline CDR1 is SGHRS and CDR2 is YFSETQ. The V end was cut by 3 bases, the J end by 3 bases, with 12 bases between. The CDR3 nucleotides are TGCGCCAGCAGCTCAGGGAATTTGGACACCGGGGAGCTGTTTTTT. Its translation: CASSSGNLDTGELFF.

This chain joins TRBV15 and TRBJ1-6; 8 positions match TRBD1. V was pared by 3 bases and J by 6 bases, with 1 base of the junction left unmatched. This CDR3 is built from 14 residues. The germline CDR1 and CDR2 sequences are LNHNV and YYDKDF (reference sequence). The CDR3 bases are TGTGCCACCAGCAGGACAGGGGTTAATTCACCCCTCCACTTT. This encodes CATSRTGVNSPLHF.

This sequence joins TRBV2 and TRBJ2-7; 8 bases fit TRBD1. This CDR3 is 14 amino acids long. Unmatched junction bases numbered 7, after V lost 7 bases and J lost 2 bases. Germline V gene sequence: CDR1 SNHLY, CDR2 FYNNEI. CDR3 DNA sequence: TGTGCCAGCATGCGACAGGGGAACCCCTACGAGCAGTACTTC. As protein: CASMRQGNPYEQYF.

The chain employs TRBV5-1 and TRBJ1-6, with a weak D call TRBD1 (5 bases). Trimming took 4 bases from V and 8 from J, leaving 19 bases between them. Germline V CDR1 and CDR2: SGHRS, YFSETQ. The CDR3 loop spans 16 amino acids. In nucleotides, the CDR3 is TGCGCCAGCAGCCACGGGCGGGGGGGTTTGGATTCACCCCTCCACTTT. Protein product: CASSHGRGGLDSPLHF.

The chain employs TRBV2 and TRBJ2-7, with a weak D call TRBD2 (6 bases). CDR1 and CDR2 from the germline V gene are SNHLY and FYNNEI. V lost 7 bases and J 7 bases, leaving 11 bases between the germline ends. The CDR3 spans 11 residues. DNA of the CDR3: TGTGCCAGCACCCGGGGGAGGGAGCAGTACTTC. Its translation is CASTRGREQYF.

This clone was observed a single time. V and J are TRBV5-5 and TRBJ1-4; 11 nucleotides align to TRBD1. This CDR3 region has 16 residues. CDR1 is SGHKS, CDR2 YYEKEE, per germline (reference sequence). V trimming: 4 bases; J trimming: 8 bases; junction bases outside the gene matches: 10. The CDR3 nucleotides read TGTGCCAGCAGCCCGGACAGGGGGCCCCCTGCGGAAAAACTGTTTTTT. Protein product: CASSPDRGPPAEKLFF.

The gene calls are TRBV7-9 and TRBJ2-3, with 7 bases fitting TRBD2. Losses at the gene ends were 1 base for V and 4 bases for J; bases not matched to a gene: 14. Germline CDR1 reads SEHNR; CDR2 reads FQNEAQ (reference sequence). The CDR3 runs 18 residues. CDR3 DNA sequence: TGTGCCAGCAGCTTAGATTGGAGCGGGGTGAGCCAGGCAGATACGCAGTATTTT. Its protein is CASSLDWSGVSQADTQYF.

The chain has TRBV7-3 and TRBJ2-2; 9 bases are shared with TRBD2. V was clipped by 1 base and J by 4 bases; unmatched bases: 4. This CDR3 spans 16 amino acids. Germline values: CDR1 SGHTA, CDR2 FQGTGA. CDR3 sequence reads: CASSLSSGGGTGELFF. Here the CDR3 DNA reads TGTGCCAGCAGCTTAAGTAGCGGGGGCGGCACCGGGGAGCTGTTTTTT. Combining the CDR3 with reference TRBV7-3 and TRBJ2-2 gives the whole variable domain GAGVSQTPSNKVTEKGKYVELRCDPISGHTALYWYRQSLGQGPEFLIYFQGTGAADDSGLPNDRFFAVRPEGSVSTLKIQRTERGDSAVYLCASSLSSGGGTGELFFGEGSRLTVL.

The DNA for the CDR3 is TGTGCCATCAGTCCCGACAGGGGATTTAGCTACACCTTC. Amino acid sequence: CAISPDRGFSYTF. The J gene is TRBJ1-2, the V gene TRBV10-3; 8 bases map to TRBD1. The CDR3 is 13 amino acids. Germline-derived CDR1 and CDR2 are ENHRY and SYGVKD. V was clipped by 5 bases and J by 9 bases; unmatched bases: 8.

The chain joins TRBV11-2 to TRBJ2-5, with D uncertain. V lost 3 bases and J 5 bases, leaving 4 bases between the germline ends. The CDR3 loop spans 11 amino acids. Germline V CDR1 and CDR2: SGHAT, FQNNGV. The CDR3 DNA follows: TGTGCCAGCAGCTTTAGGGAGACCCAGTACTTC. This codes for CASSFRETQYF.

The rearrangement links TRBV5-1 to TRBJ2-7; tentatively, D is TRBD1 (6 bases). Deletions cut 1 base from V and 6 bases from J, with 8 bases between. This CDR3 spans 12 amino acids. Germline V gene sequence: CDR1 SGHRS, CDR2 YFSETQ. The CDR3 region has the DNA TGCGCCAGCAGCTTGACAGGGTCCGAGCAGTACTTC. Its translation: CASSLTGSEQYF.